This entry lists 24 T cell receptor beta chains sequenced from one sample in a study of T cells in Graves' hyperthyroidism and ophthalmopathy. Amplification targeted TCR beta CDR3 regions from RNA transcripts. HTBI primers were employed in a first-round RT-PCR of the TCR CDR3. Using its own MiXCR run on the multiplex PCR reads, TCRdb lists one record per CDR3 protein. The profile shows 700,000 to 850,000 distinct CDR3 sequences, approximately 40% of them singletons. The sequencing input was blood. All receptors derive from a woman aged 40 to 50 with Graves' hyperthyroidism.

This clonotype has a handful of counts. The genes are TRBV19 and TRBJ1-1; TRBD1 aligns across 7 bases. Trimming cost V 6 bases and J 2 bases; bases outside gene matches: 6. This CDR3 is built from 14 residues. The germline gives CDR1 LNHDA, CDR2 SQIVND (reference sequence). CDR3 sequence: CASSWDRYNTEAFF. The CDR3 bases are TGTGCCAGTAGCTGGGACAGATATAACACTGAAGCTTTCTTT.

This clonotype was detected ten times or more. The chain uses TRBV19 and TRBJ1-2; TRBD1 matches 7 bases. Losses at the gene ends were 7 bases for V and 7 bases for J; bases not matched to a gene: 9. The CDR3 is made up of 13 amino acids. The V gene's germline CDR1 is LNHDA and CDR2 SQIVND (reference sequence). The CDR3 reads CASNDGRGFGYTF. The CDR3 bases are TGTGCCAGTAACGACGGCAGGGGGTTTGGCTACACCTTC.

The chain combines TRBV4-2 with TRBJ1-1; D not certain. The germline V and J ends were trimmed by 0 bases and 0 bases, with 5 bases remaining between them. The CDR3 consists of 14 residues. CDR1 is LGHNA and CDR2 is YNFKEQ in the germline V gene. The CDR3 DNA reads as TGTGCCAGCAGCCAAGATCTGTTGAACACTGAAGCTTTCTTT. Translation gives CASSQDLLNTEAFF.

The J gene is TRBJ2-7, the V gene TRBV27; perhaps TRBD1 as D (5 bases). This CDR3 is 12 amino acids long. Trimming took 5 bases from V and 6 from J, leaving 11 bases between them. Per the germline V gene, CDR1 is MNHEY and CDR2 is SMNVEV (reference sequence). The CDR3, as DNA: TGTGCCAGCAGTACGCGGCAGGGCGAGCAGTACTTC. This sequence encodes CASSTRQGEQYF.

The J gene is TRBJ1-1, the V gene TRBV6-5; tentative D call: TRBD1 (5 bases). Germline V gene sequence: CDR1 MNHEY, CDR2 SVGAGI. The CDR3 length is 14 residues. The V end lost 6 bases, the J end lost 1 base, and 12 bases lay between the germline ends. The CDR3 loop reads CASRVRGGNTEAFF. CDR3 nucleotides: TGTGCCAGCAGAGTTAGGGGTGGGAACACTGAAGCTTTCTTT.

The J gene is TRBJ2-7, the V gene TRBV10-3; the match to TRBD1 covers 7 bases. The CDR3 has 15 residues. CDR1 and CDR2 (germline): ENHRY, SYGVKD. V lost 10 bases and J lost 0; bases outside the gene matches: 12. CDR3 region: CASPPPGQNSYEQYF. The CDR3 region has the DNA TGTGCCAGCCCACCACCGGGACAGAACTCCTACGAGCAGTACTTC.

The chain joins TRBV10-3 to TRBJ2-7; 7 nucleotides agree with TRBD1. V lost 0 bases to trimming and J lost 1 base; unmatched junction nucleotides: 3. The CDR3 runs 15 residues. CDR1 ENHRY and CDR2 SYGVKD come from the germline V gene. CDR3 residues: CAISESGTVSYEQYF. CDR3 coding DNA: TGTGCCATCAGTGAGTCAGGGACAGTATCCTACGAGCAGTACTTC.

This clonotype was recorded only once. The V and J genes are TRBV10-3 and TRBJ1-2; possibly TRBD1 for D (5 bases). In germline, CDR1 is ENHRY, CDR2 SYGVKD. The CDR3 covers 14 residues. V lost 10 bases, J lost 4 bases, and 19 bases lay in between. The CDR3 DNA follows: TGTGCCAGCAGGAGGGACGGATGGGCCTATGGCTACACCTTC. Protein: CASRRDGWAYGYTF.

Comment on this clonotype: A much larger clone sits a single nucleotide away, making a read error possible. The chain recombines TRBV19 with TRBJ1-2; a possible D gene is TRBD1 (5 bases). Germline lookup yields CDR1 LNHDA and CDR2 SQIVND (reference sequence). This CDR3 region has 13 residues. The CDR3 DNA sequence: TGTGCCGGTAGTACCCAGGGAAGGGACGGCTACACCTTC. Its translation is CAGSTQGRDGYTF.

The chain combines TRBV11-1 with TRBJ1-2, with D maybe TRBD1 (5 bases). The germline CDR1 and CDR2 sequences are SGHAT and FQDESV (reference sequence). The CDR3 has 14 residues. V gave up 2 bases and J gave up 1 base, with 8 bases separating them. The CDR3 is CASSLPGLNYGYTF. The CDR3 DNA is TGTGCCAGCAGCTTACCGGGGCTTAACTATGGCTACACCTTC.

There are many counts of this clonotype. The chain couples TRBV7-2 to TRBJ2-5; possibly TRBD1 for D (6 bases). The CDR3 spans 14 residues. V gave up 7 bases and J gave up 2 bases, with 14 bases separating them. Germline V gives CDR1 SGHTA, CDR2 FQGNSA. The CDR3 loop is CASTPQTGQETQYF. The CDR3 DNA follows: TGTGCCAGCACCCCGCAGACAGGTCAAGAGACCCAGTACTTC.

This clonotype has more than one count but fewer than ten. CDR3 bases: TGCGCCAGCAGCCAGGGATGGACAGGCACAGATACGCAGTATTTT. Amino acid sequence: CASSQGWTGTDTQYF. The genes are TRBV4-3 and TRBJ2-3; possibly TRBD1 for D (6 bases). Trimming removed 3 bases at V and 1 base at J, with 11 bases between. This CDR3 contains 15 residues. Germline V gives CDR1 LGHNA, CDR2 YSLEER.

This clonotype was counted a few times. Sequence at one end of the junction differs from germline and may be a read error. The CDR3 here is CASSARSF. The CDR3 DNA reads as TGTGCCAGCAGCGCCCGGAGCTTC. The V call is TRBV9, the J call TRBJ1-2, with unresolved D. CDR3 length: 8 residues. The germline V gene has CDR1 SGDLS and CDR2 YYNGEE.

The chain employs TRBV7-9 and TRBJ1-2; D is possibly TRBD1 (5 bases). V was pared by 3 bases and J by 5 bases, with 16 bases between. Germline V gene sequence: CDR1 SEHNR, CDR2 FQNEAQ (reference sequence). The CDR3 extends over 15 amino acids. The chain's CDR3 is CASSLGPQEAYGYTF. The CDR3, as DNA: TGTGCCAGCAGCTTGGGACCCCAAGAGGCATATGGCTACACCTTC.

There are many counts of this clonotype. The J gene is TRBJ2-7, the V gene TRBV29-1, with 8 bases that match TRBD1. This CDR3 spans 13 amino acids. CDR1 and CDR2 (germline): SQVTM, ANQGSEA. The J segment lost 4 bases and the V segment lost 3 bases, leaving 5 bases of the junction unmatched. CDR3 loop: CSVESDREYEQYF. CDR3 in DNA: TGCAGCGTTGAGTCGGACAGGGAATACGAGCAGTACTTC.

In regard to this clonotype: Germline and junction disagree at one end, which may indicate a read error. V usage is TRBV4-3 and J usage is TRBJ2-7, with unresolved D. This CDR3 contains 15 residues. CDR1 and CDR2 (germline): LGHNA, YSLEER. The CDR3 is CASSQAPVLSCEQYF. The CDR3 bases are TGCGCCAGCAGCCAAGCCCCAGTCCTCTCCTGCGAGCAGTACTTC.

The chain couples TRBV10-2 to TRBJ2-5; weak D call: TRBD2 (6 bases). The CDR3 sequence is 14 residues long. Germline values: CDR1 WSHSY, CDR2 SAAADI. V gave up 6 bases and J gave up 11 bases, with 22 bases separating them. The CDR3 protein is CASSLGTSQGTQYF. The CDR3 nucleotides read TGCGCCAGCAGCCTAGGGACTTCACAAGGGACTCAGTACTTC.

V usage is TRBV6-2 or TRBV6-3 and J usage is TRBJ2-7; maybe TRBD2 (6 bases). V was trimmed by 4 bases and J by 2 bases, leaving 15 bases between them. Germline CDR1 reads MNHEY; CDR2 reads SVGEGT. This CDR3 spans 15 amino acids. Here the CDR3 reads CASSSSLRGPYEQYF. CDR3 nucleotides: TGTGCCAGCAGTTCCTCTTTGCGGGGTCCCTACGAGCAGTACTTC.

This clonotype has more than one count but fewer than ten. The V call is TRBV6-5, the J call TRBJ1-1; perhaps TRBD1 as D (5 bases). Per germline, CDR1 MNHEY and CDR2 SVGAGI. The CDR3 runs to 13 residues. V was cut by 7 bases and J by 6 bases, with 15 bases left in between. The CDR3 region is CASNKRGGAEAFF. The CDR3 nucleotides read TGTGCCAGCAATAAGAGGGGAGGGGCTGAAGCTTTCTTT.

This clonotype has ten or more counts. CDR3 nucleotides: TGTGCCAGTAGTGCTACAGGGGGGAACTATGGCTACACCTTC. As protein: CASSATGGNYGYTF. The chain uses TRBV19 and TRBJ1-2; 8 bases agree with TRBD1. Germline CDR1 and CDR2: LNHDA and SQIVND (reference sequence). After removal of 5 bases from V and 2 bases from J, the junction contained 4 bases not matched to a gene. This CDR3 region has 14 residues.

This clonotype was counted only a few times. This chain uses TRBV27 with TRBJ1-4; weak D call: TRBD1 (6 bases). Trimming removed 11 bases from V and 7 bases from J, with 14 bases in between. The CDR3 runs 12 residues. Germline V CDR1 and CDR2: MNHEY, SMNVEV (reference sequence). CDR3 DNA sequence: TGTGCCGCCCAGGGGAACAGTGAAAAACTGTTTTTT. Translation: CAAQGNSEKLFF.

In its sample, this clonotype was seen many times. This chain uses TRBV11-3 with TRBJ1-1; D gene ambiguous. With 5 bases removed from V and 3 bases from J, the gap between germline ends came to 7 bases. The germline V gene has CDR1 SGHNT and CDR2 YENEEA. This CDR3 has 12 amino acids. The CDR3 sequence is CASSVTYTEAFF. In DNA, the CDR3 is TGTGCCAGCAGCGTGACTTACACTGAAGCTTTCTTT.

The chain carries TRBV12-3 or TRBV12-4 and TRBJ1-2; weak D call: TRBD1 (5 bases). The length of the CDR3 is 17 residues. Trimming removed 0 bases from V and 3 bases from J, with 17 bases in between. The CDR3 loop reads CASSLATPGTYDYGYTF. CDR3 nucleotides: TGTGCCAGCAGTTTAGCAACACCCGGGACGTACGACTATGGCTACACCTTC.

This chain links TRBV20-1 with TRBJ1-2; tentative D call: TRBD1 (5 bases). Germline V gene data show CDR1 as DFQATT and CDR2 as SNEGSKA (reference sequence). CDR3 size: 13 residues. The V end was cut by 3 bases, the J end by 8 bases, with 16 bases between. The CDR3 region is CSARAGAERGYTF. The CDR3 DNA follows: TGCAGTGCTAGGGCCGGGGCCGAACGGGGCTACACCTTC.